The clone carrying this TCR beta chain was picked up many times. The antigen remains undetermined. TCR beta CDR3 regions were amplified from RNA transcripts. Primed by the HTBI set, a first-round RT-PCR was run on the TCR CDR3. TCRdb re-analysed the multiplex PCR reads in MiXCR, keeping a single row per CDR3 protein. The sample has a few hundred thousand distinct CDR3 sequences, about a sixth seen once. This sample was taken from a study of T cells in Graves' hyperthyroidism and ophthalmopathy. Overall study context: Peripheral blood specimens were obtained at initial diagnosis, prior to any treatment.

V trimming: 3 bases; J trimming: 2 bases; junction bases outside the gene matches: 7. The CDR3 runs 14 residues. Per germline, CDR1 DFQATT and CDR2 SNEGSKA (reference sequence). Study outcomes and limitations: Most expanded thyroid clonotypes above 0.001 also appeared in blood. Separation of ophthalmopathy from stable hyperthyroidism was achieved by a 13 V-J model.

Sequenced: blood. This chain joins TRBV20-1 and TRBJ2-7, with 7 bases that match TRBD2. The source of this sequence is a woman aged 18-29 years with Graves' hyperthyroidism. The CDR3 is CSASQRGPPYEQYF. In DNA form, the CDR3 reads TGCAGTGCTAGCCAGCGGGGACCTCCCTACGAGCAGTACTTC.